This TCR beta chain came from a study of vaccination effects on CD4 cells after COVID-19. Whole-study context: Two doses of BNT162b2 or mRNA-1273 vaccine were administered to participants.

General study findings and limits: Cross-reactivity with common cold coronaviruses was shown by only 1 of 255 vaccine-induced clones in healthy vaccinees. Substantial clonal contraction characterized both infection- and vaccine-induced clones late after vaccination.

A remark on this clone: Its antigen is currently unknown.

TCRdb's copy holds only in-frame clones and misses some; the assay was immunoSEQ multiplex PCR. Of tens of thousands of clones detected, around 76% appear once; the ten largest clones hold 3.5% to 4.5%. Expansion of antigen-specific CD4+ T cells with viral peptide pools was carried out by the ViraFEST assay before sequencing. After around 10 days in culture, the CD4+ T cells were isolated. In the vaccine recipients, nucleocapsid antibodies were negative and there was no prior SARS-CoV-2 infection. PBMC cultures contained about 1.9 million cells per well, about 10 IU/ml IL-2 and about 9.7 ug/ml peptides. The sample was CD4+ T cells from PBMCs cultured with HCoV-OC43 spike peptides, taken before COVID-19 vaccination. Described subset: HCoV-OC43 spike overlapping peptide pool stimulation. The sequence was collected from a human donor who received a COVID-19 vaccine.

The CDR3 coding sequence is TGTGCCAGCAGCTTCTTTCAGGGGGGGGCAGATACGCAGTATTTT. Amino acid sequence: CASSFFQGGADTQYF. The V gene is TRBV7-3, the J gene TRBJ2-3; D may match TRBD1 or TRBD2 (7 bases each). This CDR3 region has 15 residues. Germline CDR1 and CDR2: SGHTA and FQGTGA. Trimming left V 3 bases short and J 4 bases short, with 14 bases between.